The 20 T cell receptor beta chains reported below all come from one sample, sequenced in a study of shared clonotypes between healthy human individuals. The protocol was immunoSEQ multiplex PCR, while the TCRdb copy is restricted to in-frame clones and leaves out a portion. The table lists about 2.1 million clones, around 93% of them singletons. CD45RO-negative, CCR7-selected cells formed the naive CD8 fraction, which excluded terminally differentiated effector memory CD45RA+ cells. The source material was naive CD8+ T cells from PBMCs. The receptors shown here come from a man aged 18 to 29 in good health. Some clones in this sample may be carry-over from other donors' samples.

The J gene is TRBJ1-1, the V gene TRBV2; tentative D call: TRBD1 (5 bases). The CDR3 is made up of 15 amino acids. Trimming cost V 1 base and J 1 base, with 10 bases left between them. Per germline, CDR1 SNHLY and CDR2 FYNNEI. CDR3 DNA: TGTGCCAGCAGTGAAGTTGGGGGGAGGAACACTGAAGCTTTCTTT. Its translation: CASSEVGGRNTEAFF.

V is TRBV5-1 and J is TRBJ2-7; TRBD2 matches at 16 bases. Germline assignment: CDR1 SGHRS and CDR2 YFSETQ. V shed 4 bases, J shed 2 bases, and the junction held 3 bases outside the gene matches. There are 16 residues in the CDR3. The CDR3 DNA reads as TGCGCCAGCAGCCCGGGACTAGCGGGAGGGACCTACGAGCAGTACTTC. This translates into CASSPGLAGGTYEQYF.

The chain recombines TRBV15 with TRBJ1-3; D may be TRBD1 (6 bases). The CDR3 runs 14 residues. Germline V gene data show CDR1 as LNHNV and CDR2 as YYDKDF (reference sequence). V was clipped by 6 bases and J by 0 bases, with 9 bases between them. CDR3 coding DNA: TGTGCCACCAGTAACAGGGACTCTGGAAACACCATATATTTT. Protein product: CATSNRDSGNTIYF. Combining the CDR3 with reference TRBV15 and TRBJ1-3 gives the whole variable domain DAMVIQNPRYQVTQFGKPVTLSCSQTLNHNVMYWYQQKSSQAPKLLFHYYDKDFNNEADTPDNFQSRRPNTSFCFLDIRSPGLGDTAMYLCATSNRDSGNTIYFGEGSWLTVV.

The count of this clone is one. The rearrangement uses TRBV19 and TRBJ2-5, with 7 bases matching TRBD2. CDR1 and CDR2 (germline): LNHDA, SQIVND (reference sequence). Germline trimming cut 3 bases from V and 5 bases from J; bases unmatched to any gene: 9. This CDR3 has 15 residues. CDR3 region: CASSIGTSDKETQYF. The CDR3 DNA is TGTGCCAGTAGTATCGGCACTAGCGATAAGGAGACCCAGTACTTC.

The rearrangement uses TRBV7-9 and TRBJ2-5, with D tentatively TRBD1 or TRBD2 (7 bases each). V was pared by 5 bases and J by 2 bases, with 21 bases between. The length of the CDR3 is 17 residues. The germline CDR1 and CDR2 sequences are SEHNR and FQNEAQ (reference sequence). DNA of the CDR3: TGTGCCAGCAGCACCCCCGGGGGGACAGACCTACAAGAGACCCAGTACTTC. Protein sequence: CASSTPGGTDLQETQYF. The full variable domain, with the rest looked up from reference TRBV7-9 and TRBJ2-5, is DTGVSQNPRHKITKRGQNVTFRCDPISEHNRLYWYRQTLGQGPEFLTYFQNEAQLEKSRLLSDRFSAERPKGSFSTLEIQRTEQGDSAMYLCASSTPGGTDLQETQYFGPGTRLLVL.

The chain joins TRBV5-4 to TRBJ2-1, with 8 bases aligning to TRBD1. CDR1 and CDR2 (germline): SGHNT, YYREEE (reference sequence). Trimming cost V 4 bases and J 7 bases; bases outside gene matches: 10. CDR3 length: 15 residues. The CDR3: CASSPHWTGTNEQFF. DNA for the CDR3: TGTGCCAGCAGCCCTCACTGGACAGGGACGAATGAGCAGTTCTTC.

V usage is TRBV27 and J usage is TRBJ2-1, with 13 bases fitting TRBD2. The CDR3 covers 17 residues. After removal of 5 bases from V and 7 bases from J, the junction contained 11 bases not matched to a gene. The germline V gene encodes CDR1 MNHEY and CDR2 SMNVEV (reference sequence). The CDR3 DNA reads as TGTGCCAGCAGTACCCACTCGACTAGCGGGAGGTTGAATGAGCAGTTCTTC. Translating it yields CASSTHSTSGRLNEQFF.

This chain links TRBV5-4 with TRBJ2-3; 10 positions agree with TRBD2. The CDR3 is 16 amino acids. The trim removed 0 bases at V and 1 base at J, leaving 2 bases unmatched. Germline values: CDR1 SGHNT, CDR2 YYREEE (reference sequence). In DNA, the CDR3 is TGTGCCAGCAGCTTGGACCTAGCGGGAGGCACAGATACGCAGTATTTT. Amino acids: CASSLDLAGGTDTQYF.

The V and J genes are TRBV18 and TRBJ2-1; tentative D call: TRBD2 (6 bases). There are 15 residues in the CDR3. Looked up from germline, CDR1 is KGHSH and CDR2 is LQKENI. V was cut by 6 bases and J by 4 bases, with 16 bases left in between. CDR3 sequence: CASSGKTGVYNEQFF. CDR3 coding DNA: TGTGCCAGCTCCGGAAAAACGGGAGTATACAATGAGCAGTTCTTC.

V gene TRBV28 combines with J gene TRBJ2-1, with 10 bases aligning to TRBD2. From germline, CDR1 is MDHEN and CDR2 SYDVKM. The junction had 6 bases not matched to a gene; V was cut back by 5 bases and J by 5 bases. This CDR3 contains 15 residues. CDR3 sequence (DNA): TGTGCCAGCAGTCCATTAGCGGGAGGCAACAATGAGCAGTTCTTC. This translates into CASSPLAGGNNEQFF.

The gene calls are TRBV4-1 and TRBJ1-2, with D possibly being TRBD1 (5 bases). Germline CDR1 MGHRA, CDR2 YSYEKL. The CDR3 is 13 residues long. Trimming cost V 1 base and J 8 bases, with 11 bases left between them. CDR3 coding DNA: TGCGCCAGCAGCCAAGCAGGGATTGAGGGCTACACCTTC. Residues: CASSQAGIEGYTF.

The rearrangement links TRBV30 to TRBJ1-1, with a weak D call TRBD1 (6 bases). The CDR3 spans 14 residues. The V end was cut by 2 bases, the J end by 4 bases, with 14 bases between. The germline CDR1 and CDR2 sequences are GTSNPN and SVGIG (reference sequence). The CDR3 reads CAWSWDTSGTEAFF. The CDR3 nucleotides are TGTGCCTGGAGTTGGGACACATCGGGCACTGAAGCTTTCTTT.

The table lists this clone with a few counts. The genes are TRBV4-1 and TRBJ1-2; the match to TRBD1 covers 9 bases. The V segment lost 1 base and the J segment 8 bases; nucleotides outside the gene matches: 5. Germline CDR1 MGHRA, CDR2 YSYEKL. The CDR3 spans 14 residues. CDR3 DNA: TGCGCCAGCAGCCAAGGGAGGACAGGGGACGGCTACACCTTC. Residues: CASSQGRTGDGYTF.

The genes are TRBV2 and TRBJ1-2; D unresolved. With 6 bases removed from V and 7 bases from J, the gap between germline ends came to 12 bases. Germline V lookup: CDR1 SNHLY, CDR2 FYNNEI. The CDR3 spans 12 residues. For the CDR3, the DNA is TGTGCCAGCAGCAGTGGAGGCGGTGGCTACACCTTC. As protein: CASSSGGGGYTF. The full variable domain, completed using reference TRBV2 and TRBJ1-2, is EPEVTQTPSHQVTQMGQEVILRCVPISNHLYFYWYRQILGQKVEFLVSFYNNEISEKSEIFDDQFSVERPDGSNFTLKIRSTKLEDSAMYFCASSSGGGGYTFGSGTRLTVV.

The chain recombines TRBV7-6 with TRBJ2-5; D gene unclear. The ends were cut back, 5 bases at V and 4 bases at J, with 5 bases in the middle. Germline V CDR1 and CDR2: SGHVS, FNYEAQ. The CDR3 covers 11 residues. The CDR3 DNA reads TGTGCCAGCAGCCGTATAGAGACCCAGTACTTC. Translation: CASSRIETQYF.

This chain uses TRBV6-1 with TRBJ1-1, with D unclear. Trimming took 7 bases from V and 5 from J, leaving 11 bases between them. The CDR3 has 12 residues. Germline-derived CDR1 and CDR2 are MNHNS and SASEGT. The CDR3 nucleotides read TGTGCCAGCAACTCGGTAAGGACTGAAGCTTTCTTT. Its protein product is CASNSVRTEAFF.

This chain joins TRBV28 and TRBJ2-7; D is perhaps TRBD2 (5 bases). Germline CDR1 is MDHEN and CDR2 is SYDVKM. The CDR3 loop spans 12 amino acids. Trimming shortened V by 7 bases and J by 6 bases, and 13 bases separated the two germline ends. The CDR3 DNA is TGTGCCAGCACCGGACCGGAGGTCGAGCAGTACTTC. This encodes CASTGPEVEQYF. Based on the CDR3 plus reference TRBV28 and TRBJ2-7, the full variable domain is DVKVTQSSRYLVKRTGEKVFLECVQDMDHENMFWYRQDPGLGLRLIYFSYDVKMKEKGDIPEGYSVSREKKERFSLILESASTNQTSMYLCASTGPEVEQYFGPGTRLTVT.

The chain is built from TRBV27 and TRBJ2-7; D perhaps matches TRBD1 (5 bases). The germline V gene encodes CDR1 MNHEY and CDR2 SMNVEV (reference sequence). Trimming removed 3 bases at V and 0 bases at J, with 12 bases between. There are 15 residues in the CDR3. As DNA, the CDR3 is TGTGCCAGCAGTTTGGATGCCAGGGCCTCCTACGAGCAGTACTTC. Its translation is CASSLDARASYEQYF.

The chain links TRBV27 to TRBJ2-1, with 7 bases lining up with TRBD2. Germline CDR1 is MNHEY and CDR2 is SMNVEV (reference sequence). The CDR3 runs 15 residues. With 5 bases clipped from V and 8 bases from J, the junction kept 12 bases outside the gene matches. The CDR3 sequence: CASSPQLADLDEQFF. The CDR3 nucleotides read TGTGCCAGCAGTCCACAGCTAGCGGACCTGGATGAGCAGTTCTTC.

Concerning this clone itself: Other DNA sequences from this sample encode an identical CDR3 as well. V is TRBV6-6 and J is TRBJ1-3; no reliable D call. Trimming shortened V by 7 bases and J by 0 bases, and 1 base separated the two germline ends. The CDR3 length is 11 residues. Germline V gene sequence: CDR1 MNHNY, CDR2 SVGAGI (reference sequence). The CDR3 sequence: CASTSGNTIYF. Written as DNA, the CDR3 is TGTGCCAGCACCTCTGGAAACACCATATATTTT.